Shown below are 16 T cell receptor beta chains from a single sample sequenced in a study of cytomegalovirus exposure and HLA in healthy donors. Primers: 60 Vbeta forward and 13 Jbeta reverse. The protocol was immunoSEQ multiplex PCR, while the TCRdb copy is restricted to in-frame clones and leaves out a portion. The sample holds approximately 160,000 clones; 75% to 90% are singletons and the top ten take around 2%. The sample taken for sequencing was PBMCs. The receptor source for this set is a human donor in good health.

The chain combines TRBV9 with TRBJ2-2; maybe TRBD1 (5 bases). V was cut by 5 bases and J by 5 bases, with 19 bases left in between. Germline CDR1 is SGDLS and CDR2 is YYNGEE. The CDR3 is 16 residues long. The CDR3 spells CASSGRRETATGELFF. The CDR3 DNA reads TGTGCCAGCAGTGGACGGAGAGAGACAGCGACCGGGGAGCTGTTTTTT.

The rearrangement joins TRBV4-1 to TRBJ1-2; 8 bases fit TRBD1. CDR1 is MGHRA and CDR2 is YSYEKL in the germline V gene. This CDR3 has 16 residues. V shed 4 bases, J shed 3 bases, and the junction held 10 bases outside the gene matches. The CDR3: CASSLSGQGPYYGYTF. The CDR3 region has the DNA TGCGCCAGCAGCCTCTCTGGACAGGGTCCTTACTATGGCTACACCTTC.

For this clone: The junction does not match germline at one end; this may be a read error. This chain uses TRBV4-1 with TRBJ2-2; D may be TRBD2 (6 bases). CDR1 and CDR2 from the germline V gene are MGHRA and YSYEKL. The CDR3 has 15 amino acids. CDR3 in amino acids: CASTLLGQNTGGLFF. In DNA, the CDR3 is TGCGCCAGCACCCTTTTGGGGCAGAACACCGGGGGGCTGTTTTTT.

This clone was counted once. This chain uses TRBV4-1 with TRBJ1-1; 8 bases line up with TRBD1. This CDR3 comprises 16 residues. Unmatched junction bases numbered 10, after V lost 5 bases and J lost 2 bases. Per germline, CDR1 MGHRA and CDR2 YSYEKL. CDR3 bases: TGCGCCAGCAGCTCGAGACAGGGGTCATTAAACACTGAAGCTTTCTTT. It is translated as CASSSRQGSLNTEAFF.

The gene calls are TRBV21-1 and TRBJ2-7; TRBD2 reflects the table's D call only, with no check against the DNA. TRBV21-1 is a pseudogene. There are 13 residues in the CDR3. The CDR3 coding sequence is TGTGCCAGCAGCAAAAAGCATTTATACGAGCAGTACTTC. Translated: CASSKKHLYEQYF.

The gene calls are TRBV2 and TRBJ1-2; 7 positions match TRBD1. In germline, CDR1 is SNHLY, CDR2 FYNNEI. J gave up 4 bases and V 4 bases, and 3 bases lay outside the gene matches. The CDR3 covers 13 residues. The CDR3 reads CASSVRDSYGYTF. DNA of the CDR3: TGTGCCAGCAGTGTCCGGGACAGCTATGGCTACACCTTC.

The CDR3 reads CASSHLPGGVEYGYTF. CDR3 bases: TGTGCCAGTAGTCACCTCCCGGGGGGCGTTGAGTATGGCTACACCTTC. The chain carries TRBV19 and TRBJ1-2, with a tentative D call TRBD1 (6 bases). With 5 bases removed from V and 5 bases from J, the gap between germline ends came to 21 bases. CDR1 is LNHDA and CDR2 is SQIVND in the germline V gene (reference sequence). The CDR3 covers 16 residues.

V usage is TRBV4-1 and J usage is TRBJ2-3; a weak D match, TRBD2 (6 bases). V gave up 1 base and J gave up 2 bases, with 13 bases separating them. The CDR3 covers 16 residues. Germline V gene sequence: CDR1 MGHRA, CDR2 YSYEKL. The CDR3 DNA reads as TGCGCCAGCAGCCAAGCCCTAGCGCCTATCACAGATACGCAGTATTTT. Its protein product is CASSQALAPITDTQYF.

V gene TRBV7-2 combines with J gene TRBJ1-2; the match to TRBD1 covers 9 bases. Germline CDR1 reads SGHTA; CDR2 reads FQGNSA. The CDR3 length is 15 residues. The V gene end was trimmed by 0 bases and the J gene end by 6 bases; junction bases not matched to a gene: 5. CDR3 DNA: TGTGCCAGCAGCTTAGCGTCGACAGGGGGGGATGGCTACACCTTC. Protein sequence: CASSLASTGGDGYTF.

The chain joins TRBV7-2 to TRBJ1-2; D is undetermined. Per the germline V gene, CDR1 is SGHTA and CDR2 is FQGNSA. The V and J ends lost 0 bases and 4 bases respectively, with 9 bases between them. The CDR3 covers 14 residues. The CDR3 is CASSLARRRYGYTF. The CDR3 DNA reads as TGTGCCAGCAGCTTAGCGCGCAGGCGCTATGGCTACACCTTC.

The rearrangement uses TRBV4-3 and TRBJ2-2; 9 bases are shared with TRBD2. CDR1 and CDR2 from the germline V gene are LGHNA and YSLEER. The CDR3 contains 19 residues. V shed 3 bases, J shed 2 bases, and the junction held 13 bases outside the gene matches. The CDR3 region has the DNA TGCGCCAGCAGCCACTTTAGCGGGGGCCCCTATATTAACACCGGGGAGCTGTTTTTT. This gives the protein CASSHFSGGPYINTGELFF.

V usage is TRBV9 and J usage is TRBJ2-3, with D possibly being TRBD2 (5 bases). The CDR3 is made up of 15 amino acids. Germline CDR1 is SGDLS and CDR2 is YYNGEE. The V end was cut by 1 base, the J end by 0 bases, with 9 bases between. In DNA form, the CDR3 reads TGTGCCAGCAGCGTAAGTCCGGGGAGCACAGATACGCAGTATTTT. Translating gives CASSVSPGSTDTQYF.

V usage is TRBV7-2 and J usage is TRBJ1-2; perhaps TRBD1 as D (5 bases). The germline V and J ends were trimmed by 4 bases and 7 bases, with 19 bases remaining between them. Germline V gives CDR1 SGHTA, CDR2 FQGNSA. The CDR3 loop spans 15 amino acids. The CDR3 sequence: CASSSNGGGIGGYTF. DNA of the CDR3: TGTGCCAGCAGCTCAAATGGGGGAGGGATCGGTGGCTACACCTTC.

The rearrangement uses TRBV6-1 and TRBJ2-3; 8 nucleotides line up with TRBD2. CDR1 and CDR2 (germline): MNHNS, SASEGT. Trimming removed 3 bases from V and 0 bases from J; junction bases left unmatched: 8. The CDR3 is made up of 17 amino acids. The CDR3 region has the DNA TGTGCCAGCAGTGATCTGGGACTAGGGGGGAGCACAGATACGCAGTATTTT. It specifies CASSDLGLGGSTDTQYF.

The chain is built from TRBV4-1 and TRBJ2-7, with 8 positions matching TRBD2. The CDR3 totals 16 residues. V lost 2 bases to trimming and J lost 0 bases; unmatched junction nucleotides: 6. Germline-derived CDR1 and CDR2 are MGHRA and YSYEKL. CDR3 sequence: CASSQRRGANSYEQYF. The CDR3 nucleotides are TGCGCCAGCAGCCAAAGGCGGGGGGCCAACTCCTACGAGCAGTACTTC.

The gene calls are TRBV5-1 and TRBJ2-3; 9 bases match TRBD1. The CDR3 length is 14 residues. The germline gives CDR1 SGHRS, CDR2 YFSETQ. The V gene end was trimmed by 4 bases and the J gene end by 3 bases; junction bases not matched to a gene: 3. CDR3 protein: CASSQDRGTDTQYF. In DNA form, the CDR3 reads TGCGCCAGCAGCCAGGACAGGGGTACAGATACGCAGTATTTT. Looking up the rest from reference TRBV5-1 and TRBJ2-3 gives the full variable domain: KAGVTQTPRYLIKTRGQQVTLSCSPISGHRSVSWYQQTPGQGLQFLFEYFSETQRNKGNFPGRFSGRQFSNSRSEMNVSTLELGDSALYLCASSQDRGTDTQYFGPGTRLTVL.